The rows below give T cell receptor beta chains drawn from one sample of a study of T cell changes during pregnancy in multiple sclerosis. Here immunoSEQ multiplex PCR was the method, and the copy in TCRdb shows in-frame clones only, minus some. The sample holds 50,000 to 60,000 clones, just under 90% seen once. The sequencing here drew on CD4+ T cells from peripheral blood mononuclear cells, taken in the first trimester of pregnancy. The receptor set was obtained from a female donor with multiple sclerosis, enrolled in a pregnancy study. The CDR3 runs from the conserved cysteine through the conserved F or W. The D gene is left open where the match is weak. The size of a clone is reported for some rows only, either as once, few or many, or as a class for expanded clones.

V gene,clone size,D gene,J gene,CDR3 DNA,CDR3 protein
TRBV15,few,.,TRBJ2-1,TGTGCCACCAGCAGAGAGGCGGGATACAATGAGCAGTTCTTC,CATSREAGYNEQFF
TRBV7-9,.,TRBD1,TRBJ1-6,TGTGCCAGCAGCCCAGGACAGGGGCAGTCACCCCTCCACTTT,CASSPGQGQSPLHF
TRBV7-3,.,.,TRBJ2-5,TGTGCCAGCAGCTTAATGGGGACACTGCCCCAAGAGACCCAGTACTTC,CASSLMGTLPQETQYF
TRBV19,.,.,TRBJ1-2,TGTGCCAGTAGTATGGTGAAGGACATACGCCTCGGTAACTATGGCTACACCTTC,CASSMVKDIRLGNYGYTF
TRBV11-2,.,.,TRBJ2-7,TGTGCCAGCAGCTCGGGCCGACAGGAACACTACGAGCAGTACTTC,CASSSGRQEHYEQYF
TRBV19,.,TRBD2,TRBJ2-1,TGTGCCACCTCAAGCGGGAGAAACAACAATGAGCAGTTCTTC,CATSSGRNNNEQFF
TRBV5-1,.,TRBD1,TRBJ2-7,TGCGCCAGCAGCTGGTCACAGGGGGGCCCCTACGAGCAGTACTTC,CASSWSQGGPYEQYF
TRBV5-1,.,.,TRBJ2-7,TGCGCCAGCAGTCCCCTAGCTGAGTCCAACTCCAGGCAGTACTTC,CASSPLAESNSRQYF
TRBV5-4,.,.,TRBJ1-2,TGTGCCAGCAGCTTGGGACAGAATTATGGCTACACCTTC,CASSLGQNYGYTF
TRBV6-8,.,TRBD2,TRBJ2-2,TGTGCCAGCGGAGGCATTCGGGGGGGCGGGAGAACCGGGGAGCTGTTTTTT,CASGGIRGGGRTGELFF
TRBV28,.,TRBD1,TRBJ1-6,TGTGCCAGCAGTTTAGGGGGACAGGGCGGGTCACCCCTCCACTTT,CASSLGGQGGSPLHF
TRBV7-2,.,.,TRBJ2-3,TGTGCCAGCAGCTTAGGCTCGCAGATATACACAGATACGCAGTATTTT,CASSLGSQIYTDTQYF
TRBV10-3,.,.,TRBJ2-7,TGTGCCATCAGTGAGTCGATAGCTGGGCAGTACTTC,CAISESIAGQYF
TRBV11-3,.,TRBD1,TRBJ2-5,TGTGCCAGCAGCTTAGGGACAGGGGCCCCCCAAGAGACCCAGTACTTC,CASSLGTGAPQETQYF
TRBV6-5,.,TRBD1,TRBJ1-2,TGTGCCAGCAGTTTTAGACAGGGGTCGCGAGGCTACACCTTC,CASSFRQGSRGYTF
TRBV19,.,.,TRBJ1-5,TGTGCCAGTAGGAACAGGGCCGGGGGCAATCAGCCCCAGCATTTT,CASRNRAGGNQPQHF
TRBV5-5,.,.,TRBJ2-7,TGTGCCAGCAGCGAGGGAGACAGGTACGAGCAGTACTTC,CASSEGDRYEQYF
TRBV6-5,.,.,TRBJ2-7,TGTGCCAGCAGTTACTCGACAGCGTCCTACGAGCAGTACTTC,CASSYSTASYEQYF
TRBV5-5,.,.,TRBJ2-1,TGTGCCAGCAGCTTGTCAGGGGCCGCGTACAATGAGCAGTTCTTC,CASSLSGAAYNEQFF
TRBV5-1,.,TRBD1,TRBJ2-3,TGCGCCAGCAGCTTTATGCGGGACAGGGACACAGATACGCAGTATTTT,CASSFMRDRDTDTQYF
TRBV4-2,few,.,TRBJ1-2,TGTGCCAGCAGCCAAGGAAGGAGATTGAATGGCTACACCTTC,CASSQGRRLNGYTF
TRBV14,.,TRBD2,TRBJ2-7,TGTGCCAGCAGCCAGGGACTAGCGAGCTACGAGCAGTACTTC,CASSQGLASYEQYF
TRBV11-3,once,TRBD1,TRBJ1-1,TGTGCCAGCAGCTTAAGTCTTGGGGGTTGGACAGGGGGTCGGGACACTGAAGCTTTCTTT,CASSLSLGGWTGGRDTEAFF
TRBV7-9,.,.,TRBJ2-7,TGTGCCAGCAGCACAGGTATGAAAGCCGAGCAGTACTTC,CASSTGMKAEQYF
TRBV18,.,TRBD1,TRBJ2-3,TGTGCCAGCTCACCACCGGGACAGGGAACAGATACGCAGTATTTT,CASSPPGQGTDTQYF
TRBV29-1,.,TRBD1,TRBJ1-4,TGCAGCGGACAGGGGGCCAATGAAAAACTGTTTTTT,CSGQGANEKLFF
TRBV30,.,TRBD1,TRBJ1-2,TGTGCCTGGAGTGGGACAGGGTTCTATGGCTACACCTTC,CAWSGTGFYGYTF
TRBV5-1,.,.,TRBJ1-3,TGCGCCAGCACCCTGGGGGCTGCTGGAAACACCATATATTTT,CASTLGAAGNTIYF
TRBV18,.,TRBD2,TRBJ2-5,TGTGCCAGCTCACGGACTAGCGGACAAGAGACCCAGTACTTC,CASSRTSGQETQYF
TRBV10-3,.,TRBD1,TRBJ2-5,TGTGCCACAACGACAGGGAGAGAGACCCAGTACTTC,CATTTGRETQYF
TRBV27,.,TRBD1,TRBJ2-1,TGTGCCAGCAGTTTGGGACAGGGGAGACAGTTCTTC,CASSLGQGRQFF
TRBV29-1,.,TRBD1,TRBJ1-1,TGCAGCGGTTCGGACAGGGGAAACACTGAAGCTTTCTTT,CSGSDRGNTEAFF
TRBV25-1,.,TRBD2,TRBJ2-3,TGTGCCAGCAGATCTAGCGGGAGCGGCGCAGATACGCAGTATTTT,CASRSSGSGADTQYF
TRBV9,.,.,TRBJ1-1,TGTGCCAGCAGCGTAGTCGCCGGACAGAAAGCTTTCTTT,CASSVVAGQKAFF
TRBV5-1,.,TRBD1,TRBJ2-1,TGCGCCAGCAGCTTGGCGTTACGGACAGGGGTAAATGAGCAGTTCTTC,CASSLALRTGVNEQFF
TRBV30,once,.,TRBJ2-5,TGTGCCTGGGCCTTCGACTTGGAAGAGACCCAGTACTTC,CAWAFDLEETQYF
TRBV11-3,.,.,TRBJ2-2,TGTGCCAGCAGCCAATCAGGGTTGGGATACACCGGGGAGCTGTTTTTT,CASSQSGLGYTGELFF
TRBV5-3,once,.,TRBJ2-5,TGTGCCAGAAGCTTGGAGGACTACCAAGAGACCCAGTACTTC,CARSLEDYQETQYF
TRBV2,.,.,TRBJ2-5,TGTGCCAGCAGTGAACGGCAGGGGTTCACCACCCAGTACTTC,CASSERQGFTTQYF
TRBV25-1,.,TRBD1,TRBJ2-5,TGTGCCAGCAGTGAAGGGACAGGGGGCTTTGGAGAGACCCAGTACTTC,CASSEGTGGFGETQYF